Presented here are 31 T cell receptor beta chains from one specimen sequenced in a study of cytomegalovirus exposure and HLA in healthy donors. The PCR was carried out with 60 Vbeta primers and 13 Jbeta primers. Profiling relied on immunoSEQ multiplex PCR, and the TCRdb table lists in-frame clones only, not all of them. The data show roughly 61,000 clones, with roughly 90% seen just once and roughly 1.6% held by the top ten. The sequenced material came from PBMCs. The receptors were sampled from a man younger than 45 in good health and CMV-seropositive.

This clone was seen just once. V is TRBV30 and J is TRBJ2-7; weak D call: TRBD2 (5 bases). The V and J ends lost 4 bases and 3 bases respectively, with 10 bases between them. Germline CDR1 is GTSNPN and CDR2 is SVGIG (reference sequence). The CDR3 spans 12 residues. The CDR3 DNA sequence: TGTGCCTGGACCCCCGGGGTCTACGAGCAGTACTTC. Translated, it gives CAWTPGVYEQYF.

This chain joins TRBV7-9 and TRBJ1-1; D might be TRBD1 (5 bases). Trimming took off 5 bases at V and 6 bases at J, with 10 bases between the two ends. CDR1 and CDR2 (germline): SEHNR, FQNEAQ (reference sequence). The CDR3 length is 12 residues. The CDR3 is CASSLGGAEAFF. CDR3 DNA sequence: TGTGCCAGCAGCCTCGGGGGGGCTGAAGCTTTCTTT.

This sequence joins TRBV7-8 and TRBJ1-5; D might be TRBD1 (5 bases). Germline lookup yields CDR1 SGHVS and CDR2 FQNEAQ. Trimming left V 5 bases short and J 2 bases short, with 7 bases between. This CDR3 is built from 13 residues. The CDR3 bases are TGTGCCAGCAGCGGGGGGGGCAATCAGCCCCAGCATTTT. Protein: CASSGGGNQPQHF.

The chain carries TRBV13 and TRBJ2-3, with TRBD2 matching 10 bases. CDR1 PRHDT and CDR2 FYEKMQ come from the germline V gene (reference sequence). V lost 5 bases, J lost 1 base, and 15 bases stayed unmatched. The CDR3 totals 19 residues. CDR3 residues: CASSPSRSGRGLRTDTQYF. CDR3 bases: TGTGCCAGCAGCCCCTCCCGGAGCGGGAGGGGTCTGCGCACAGATACGCAGTATTTT.

The rearrangement uses TRBV5-1 and TRBJ1-1; tentative D call: TRBD1 (6 bases). Trimming removed 1 base from V and 5 bases from J, with 12 bases in between. From germline, CDR1 is SGHRS and CDR2 YFSETQ. The CDR3 extends over 14 amino acids. The CDR3 bases are TGCGCCAGCAGCTTGCAGGGGCAGGAAACTGAAGCTTTCTTT. It encodes CASSLQGQETEAFF.

The chain carries TRBV28 and TRBJ2-2; possible D gene TRBD1, 6 bases. In germline, CDR1 is MDHEN, CDR2 SYDVKM. The length of the CDR3 is 13 residues. V was clipped by 11 bases and J by 1 base, with 11 bases between them. This chain's CDR3 is CAFGTLNTGELFF. CDR3 in DNA: TGTGCCTTCGGGACACTGAACACCGGGGAGCTGTTTTTT.

This clone has a single count. This chain joins TRBV6-4 and TRBJ2-3, with a tentative D call TRBD1 (6 bases). Germline V gene data show CDR1 as MRHNA and CDR2 as SNTAGT. The germline V and J ends were trimmed by 2 bases and 3 bases, with 18 bases remaining between them. This CDR3 region has 17 residues. Written as DNA, the CDR3 is TGTGCCAGCAGTGACCATACTCGGACAGACTTTACAGATACGCAGTATTTT. Its translation: CASSDHTRTDFTDTQYF.

The CDR3 sequence is CASTQGENTEAFF. The CDR3 nucleotides read TGTGCCAGCACCCAAGGGGAGAACACTGAAGCTTTCTTT. The J gene is TRBJ1-1, the V gene TRBV6-1, with D possibly being TRBD1 (5 bases). CDR1 and CDR2 (germline): MNHNS, SASEGT. The CDR3 extends over 13 amino acids. The V and J ends lost 7 bases and 1 base respectively, with 10 bases between them.

This chain's CDR3 is CASSAGRRVGNEKLFF. CDR3 coding DNA: TGTGCCAGCAGCGCGGGCCGCAGGGTGGGGAATGAAAAACTGTTTTTT. The rearrangement joins TRBV9 to TRBJ1-4, with D maybe TRBD1 (5 bases). Per the germline V gene, CDR1 is SGDLS and CDR2 is YYNGEE. V was cut by 3 bases and J by 5 bases, with 17 bases left in between. The CDR3 has 16 amino acids.

The V call is TRBV19, the J call TRBJ2-2; 10 nucleotides line up with TRBD1. The V segment lost 5 bases and the J segment 7 bases; nucleotides outside the gene matches: 13. This CDR3 spans 17 amino acids. Germline V gene data show CDR1 as LNHDA and CDR2 as SQIVND (reference sequence). In DNA, the CDR3 is TGTGCCAGTAGTGCCACGGACAGGGGGATATCCAACGGGGAGCTGTTTTTT. Protein sequence: CASSATDRGISNGELFF. The complete variable domain, with remaining parts taken from reference TRBV19 and TRBJ2-2, reads DGGITQSPKYLFRKEGQNVTLSCEQNLNHDAMYWYRQDPGQGLRLIYYSQIVNDFQKGDIAEGYSVSREKKESFPLTVTSAQKNPTAFYLCASSATDRGISNGELFFGEGSRLTVL.

V gene TRBV30 combines with J gene TRBJ1-1; a weak D match, TRBD1 (5 bases). Trimming took off 3 bases at V and 4 bases at J, with 18 bases between the two ends. The CDR3 totals 15 residues. From germline, CDR1 is GTSNPN and CDR2 SVGIG (reference sequence). CDR3 residues: CAWRPAGGGATEAFF. The CDR3 DNA is TGTGCCTGGAGGCCCGCGGGGGGGGGTGCCACTGAAGCTTTCTTT.

V gene TRBV6-1 combines with J gene TRBJ1-2, with TRBD1 matching 7 bases. The CDR3 totals 13 residues. CDR1 MNHNS and CDR2 SASEGT come from the germline V gene. Trimming removed 7 bases from V and 6 bases from J; junction bases left unmatched: 8. The CDR3 DNA follows: TGTGCCAGCAAAACAGGGGTGTTGGATGGCTACACCTTC. Its translation: CASKTGVLDGYTF.

This clone was detected only once. This chain joins TRBV18 and TRBJ1-5; 9 positions agree with TRBD1. The V segment lost 6 bases and the J segment 3 bases; nucleotides outside the gene matches: 6. There are 15 residues in the CDR3. Germline CDR1 reads KGHSH; CDR2 reads LQKENI. The CDR3 DNA reads TGTGCCAGCTCCCCAGGGACAGGGACCAATCAGCCCCAGCATTTT. Its protein product is CASSPGTGTNQPQHF.

The chain has TRBV30 and TRBJ2-7, with 7 positions matching TRBD2. This CDR3 comprises 14 residues. The germline V gene has CDR1 GTSNPN and CDR2 SVGIG (reference sequence). The J segment lost 1 base and the V segment lost 3 bases, leaving 6 bases of the junction unmatched. The CDR3: CAWRVGGRSYEQYF. CDR3 in DNA: TGTGCCTGGAGAGTCGGCGGGAGATCCTACGAGCAGTACTTC.

This clone appeared once. The chain links TRBV19 to TRBJ2-7; D remains unclear. The CDR3 loop spans 13 amino acids. Germline values: CDR1 LNHDA, CDR2 SQIVND (reference sequence). Trimming shortened V by 4 bases and J by 6 bases, and 13 bases separated the two germline ends. The CDR3 DNA is TGTGCCAGTAGTAGGGCCAGTGGGCTCGAGCAGTACTTC. It codes for CASSRASGLEQYF.

The chain links TRBV5-4 to TRBJ2-1; TRBD1 is a possible D gene (6 bases). Germline V gene data show CDR1 as SGHNT and CDR2 as YYREEE (reference sequence). This CDR3 region has 15 residues. V was pared by 4 bases and J by 5 bases, with 16 bases between. The CDR3 nucleotides read TGTGCCAGCAGCCCGGACAGCTCGTGGAACAATGAGCAGTTCTTC. Translating gives CASSPDSSWNNEQFF.

V gene TRBV7-9 combines with J gene TRBJ1-1; D possibly corresponds to TRBD1 (6 bases). The CDR3 totals 14 residues. V was shortened by 2 bases and J by 4 bases, with 11 bases between the two germline ends. Germline V gene lookup returns CDR1 SEHNR and CDR2 FQNEAQ (reference sequence). The CDR3: CASSLQGGATEAFF. The CDR3 nucleotides are TGTGCCAGCAGCTTACAAGGGGGTGCCACTGAAGCTTTCTTT.

This chain uses TRBV4-3 with TRBJ1-5, with 8 bases aligning to TRBD1. Trimming at V came to 4 bases and at J to 6 bases, leaving 5 bases not matched to a gene. The length of the CDR3 is 14 residues. Germline CDR1 reads LGHNA; CDR2 reads YSLEER. DNA of the CDR3: TGCGCCAGCAGCCCCCGACAGGGGCTTCAGCCCCAGCATTTT. This encodes CASSPRQGLQPQHF.

The rearrangement joins TRBV28 to TRBJ2-4; 7 nucleotides line up with TRBD2. This CDR3 region has 17 residues. Germline V gene lookup returns CDR1 MDHEN and CDR2 SYDVKM. V lost 5 bases and J lost 0; bases outside the gene matches: 10. In DNA form, the CDR3 reads TGTGCCAGCAGTCCGAGGAGCGGGATCTTAGCCAAAAACATTCAGTACTTC. Translation gives CASSPRSGILAKNIQYF.

This chain links TRBV7-2 with TRBJ2-7; TRBD1 matches 7 bases. Germline assignment: CDR1 SGHTA and CDR2 FQGNSA. The CDR3 runs 13 residues. V shed 1 base, J shed 5 bases, and the junction held 2 bases outside the gene matches. The CDR3 coding sequence is TGTGCCAGCAGCTTAGACAGGGGCAACGAGCAGTACTTC. It translates to CASSLDRGNEQYF.

Only one count was recorded for this clone. The CDR3 region has the DNA TGTGCCAGCAGTTTATCGGGGGGGTCTGGCTACACCTTC. Protein product: CASSLSGGSGYTF. The chain recombines TRBV27 with TRBJ1-2; maybe TRBD1 (5 bases). Germline V gives CDR1 MNHEY, CDR2 SMNVEV (reference sequence). The CDR3 loop spans 13 amino acids. The V and J ends lost 0 bases and 7 bases respectively, with 9 bases between them.

This chain uses TRBV30 with TRBJ1-1; 7 positions match TRBD1. Trimming cost V 4 bases and J 1 base; bases outside gene matches: 9. The germline V gene encodes CDR1 GTSNPN and CDR2 SVGIG (reference sequence). The CDR3 loop spans 15 amino acids. CDR3 bases: TGTGCCTGGACAAACCTTGGACAGGCGAACACTGAAGCTTTCTTT. Protein product: CAWTNLGQANTEAFF.

This chain uses TRBV11-2 with TRBJ2-3, with 9 bases identical to TRBD1. Germline loops: CDR1 SGHAT, CDR2 FQNNGV. Losses at the gene ends were 4 bases for V and 5 bases for J; bases not matched to a gene: 7. This CDR3 has 15 amino acids. CDR3 sequence reads: CASSWTGEDGDTQYF. For the CDR3, the DNA is TGTGCCAGCAGCTGGACAGGGGAGGATGGAGATACGCAGTATTTT. Based on the CDR3 plus reference TRBV11-2 and TRBJ2-3, the full variable domain is EAGVAQSPRYKIIEKRQSVAFWCNPISGHATLYWYQQILGQGPKLLIQFQNNGVVDDSQLPKDRFSAERLKGVDSTLKIQPAKLEDSAVYLCASSWTGEDGDTQYFGPGTRLTVL.

The gene calls are TRBV4-1 and TRBJ2-5, with D possibly TRBD2 on 6 matching bases. The germline V gene has CDR1 MGHRA and CDR2 YSYEKL. CDR3 length: 17 amino acids. Trimming left V 3 bases short and J 5 bases short, with 22 bases between. The CDR3 loop reads CASSHELAGGLGETQYF. CDR3 DNA sequence: TGCGCCAGCAGCCATGAACTAGCAGGAGGCCTGGGGGAGACCCAGTACTTC.

The chain is built from TRBV28 and TRBJ2-1, with 10 bases fitting TRBD2. J was trimmed by 6 bases and V by 2 bases; bases with no gene match: 10. The CDR3 sequence is 17 residues long. Germline loops: CDR1 MDHEN, CDR2 SYDVKM. CDR3 in amino acids: CASSLRGGLAGVNEQFF. Written as DNA, the CDR3 is TGTGCCAGCAGTTTAAGGGGGGGGCTAGCGGGAGTCAATGAGCAGTTCTTC.

This chain links TRBV19 with TRBJ1-5; 10 bases fit TRBD1. The CDR3 sequence is 14 residues long. Germline V lookup: CDR1 LNHDA, CDR2 SQIVND (reference sequence). J gave up 7 bases and V 3 bases, and 3 bases lay outside the gene matches. This CDR3 reads CASSIRDRGQPQHF. The DNA for the CDR3 is TGTGCCAGTAGTATCCGGGACAGGGGCCAGCCCCAGCATTTT.

This clone was recorded once. V is TRBV11-3 and J is TRBJ2-2; 8 nucleotides line up with TRBD1. V dropped 0 bases and J dropped 15; count of bases not matched to a gene: 6. CDR3 length equals 13 residues. Per germline, CDR1 SGHNT and CDR2 YENEEA. CDR3 loop: CASSLDETGAVFF. CDR3 sequence (DNA): TGTGCCAGCAGCTTAGATGAGACAGGGGCGGTGTTTTTT.

The rearrangement joins TRBV5-1 to TRBJ2-1, with 7 positions matching TRBD2. Germline loops: CDR1 SGHRS, CDR2 YFSETQ. This CDR3 has 15 amino acids. J gave up 4 bases and V 7 bases, and 11 bases lay outside the gene matches. CDR3 DNA sequence: TGCGCCAGCGGGCGGGATGCGGGAGAGTACAATGAGCAGTTCTTC. This codes for CASGRDAGEYNEQFF. Drawing the rest from reference TRBV5-1 and TRBJ2-1, the complete variable domain is KAGVTQTPRYLIKTRGQQVTLSCSPISGHRSVSWYQQTPGQGLQFLFEYFSETQRNKGNFPGRFSGRQFSNSRSEMNVSTLELGDSALYLCASGRDAGEYNEQFFGPGTRLTVL.

The rearrangement joins TRBV6-1 to TRBJ1-2; the D is unclear. Germline V gene data show CDR1 as MNHNS and CDR2 as SASEGT. The CDR3 is 14 residues long. The V gene lost 0 bases and the J gene lost 8 bases, with 13 bases spanning the gap. CDR3 sequence (DNA): TGTGCCAGCAGTGAAGCGGGCAGGTCCGGAGGCTACACCTTC. This sequence encodes CASSEAGRSGGYTF.

The chain employs TRBV28 and TRBJ2-5; 7 nucleotides match TRBD1. Germline-derived CDR1 and CDR2 are MDHEN and SYDVKM. This CDR3 spans 15 amino acids. Trimming removed 5 bases from V and 2 bases from J; junction bases left unmatched: 8. Here the CDR3 reads CASSPIRQGQETQYF. CDR3 in DNA: TGTGCCAGCAGTCCTATCCGACAGGGACAAGAGACCCAGTACTTC. Full variable domain (outside the CDR3, taken from reference TRBV28 and TRBJ2-5): DVKVTQSSRYLVKRTGEKVFLECVQDMDHENMFWYRQDPGLGLRLIYFSYDVKMKEKGDIPEGYSVSREKKERFSLILESASTNQTSMYLCASSPIRQGQETQYFGPGTRLLVL.

This sequence joins TRBV4-1 and TRBJ2-1; 9 bases match TRBD1. V was clipped by 1 base and J by 7 bases; unmatched bases: 5. The CDR3 spans 15 residues. Germline V gene sequence: CDR1 MGHRA, CDR2 YSYEKL. CDR3 loop: CASSQVGQGSNEQFF. CDR3 sequence (DNA): TGCGCCAGCAGCCAAGTAGGACAGGGGTCTAATGAGCAGTTCTTC.